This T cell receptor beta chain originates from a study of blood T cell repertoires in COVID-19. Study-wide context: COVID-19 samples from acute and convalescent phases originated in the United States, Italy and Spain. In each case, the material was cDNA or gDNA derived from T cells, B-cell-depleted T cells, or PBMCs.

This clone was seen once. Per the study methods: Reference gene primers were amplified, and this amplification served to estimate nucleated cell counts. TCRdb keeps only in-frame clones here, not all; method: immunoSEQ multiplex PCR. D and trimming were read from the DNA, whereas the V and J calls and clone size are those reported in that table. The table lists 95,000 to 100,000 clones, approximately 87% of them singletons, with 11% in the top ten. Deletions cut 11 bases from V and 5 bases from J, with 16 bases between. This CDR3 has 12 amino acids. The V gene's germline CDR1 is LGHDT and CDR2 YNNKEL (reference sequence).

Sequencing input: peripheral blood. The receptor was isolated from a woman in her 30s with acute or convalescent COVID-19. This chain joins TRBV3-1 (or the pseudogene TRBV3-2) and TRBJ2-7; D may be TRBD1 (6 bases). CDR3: CASRGVPDEQYF. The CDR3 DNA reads TGTGCCTCCAGGGGTGTTCCCGACGAGCAGTACTTC.